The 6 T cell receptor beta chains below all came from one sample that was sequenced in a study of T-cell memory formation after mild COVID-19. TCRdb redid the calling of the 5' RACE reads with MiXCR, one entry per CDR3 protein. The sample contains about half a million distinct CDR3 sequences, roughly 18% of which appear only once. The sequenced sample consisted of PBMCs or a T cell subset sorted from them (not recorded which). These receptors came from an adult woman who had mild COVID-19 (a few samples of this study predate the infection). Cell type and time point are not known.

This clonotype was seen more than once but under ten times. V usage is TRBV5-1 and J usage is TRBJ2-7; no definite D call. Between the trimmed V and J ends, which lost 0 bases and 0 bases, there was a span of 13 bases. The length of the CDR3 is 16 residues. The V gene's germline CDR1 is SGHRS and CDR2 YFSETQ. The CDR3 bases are TGCGCCAGCAGCTTGGATCCGGGCTCGAGCTCCTACGAGCAGTACTTC. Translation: CASSLDPGSSSYEQYF.

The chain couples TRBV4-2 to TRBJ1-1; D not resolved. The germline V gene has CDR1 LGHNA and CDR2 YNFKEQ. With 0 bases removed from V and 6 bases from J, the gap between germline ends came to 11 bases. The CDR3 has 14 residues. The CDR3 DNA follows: TGTGCCAGCAGCCAAGATCCCCGCGGGGCTGAAGCTTTCTTT. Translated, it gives CASSQDPRGAEAFF.

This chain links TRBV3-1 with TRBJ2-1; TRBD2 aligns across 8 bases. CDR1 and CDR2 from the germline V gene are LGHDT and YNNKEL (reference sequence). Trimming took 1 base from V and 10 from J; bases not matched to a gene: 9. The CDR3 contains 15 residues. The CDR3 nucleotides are TGTGCCAGCAGCCAAGGACTAGCGATGGGCGGGGAGCAGTTCTTC. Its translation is CASSQGLAMGGEQFF.

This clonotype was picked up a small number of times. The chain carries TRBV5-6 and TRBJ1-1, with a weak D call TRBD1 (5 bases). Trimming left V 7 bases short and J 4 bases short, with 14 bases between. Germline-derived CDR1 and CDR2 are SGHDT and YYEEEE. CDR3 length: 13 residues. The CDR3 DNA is TGTGCCAGCCAAATTGGGGCGGGCACTGAAGCTTTCTTT. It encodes CASQIGAGTEAFF.

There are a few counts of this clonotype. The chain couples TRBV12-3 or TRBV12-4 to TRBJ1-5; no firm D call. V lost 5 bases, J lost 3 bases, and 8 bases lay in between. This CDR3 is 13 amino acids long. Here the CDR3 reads CASSMTNNQPQHF. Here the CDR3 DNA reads TGTGCCAGCAGTATGACAAACAATCAGCCCCAGCATTTT.

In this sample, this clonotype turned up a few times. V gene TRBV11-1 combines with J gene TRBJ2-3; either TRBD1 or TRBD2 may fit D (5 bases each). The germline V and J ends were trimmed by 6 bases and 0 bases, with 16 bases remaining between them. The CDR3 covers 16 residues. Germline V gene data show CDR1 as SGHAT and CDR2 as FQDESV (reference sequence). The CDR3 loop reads CASRPMGERSTDTQYF. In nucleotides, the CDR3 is TGTGCCAGCAGGCCAATGGGGGAACGAAGCACAGATACGCAGTATTTT.